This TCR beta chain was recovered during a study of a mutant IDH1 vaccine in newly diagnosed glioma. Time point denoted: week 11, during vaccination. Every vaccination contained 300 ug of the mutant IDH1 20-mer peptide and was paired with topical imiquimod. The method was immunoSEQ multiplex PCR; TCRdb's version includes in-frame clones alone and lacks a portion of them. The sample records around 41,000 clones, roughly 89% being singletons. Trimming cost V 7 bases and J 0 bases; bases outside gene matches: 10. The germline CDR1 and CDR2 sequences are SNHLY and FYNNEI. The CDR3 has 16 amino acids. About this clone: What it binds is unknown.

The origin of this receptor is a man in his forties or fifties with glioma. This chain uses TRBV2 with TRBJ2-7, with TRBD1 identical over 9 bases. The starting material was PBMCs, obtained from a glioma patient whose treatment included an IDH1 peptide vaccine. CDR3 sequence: CASNPQGAVSSYEQYF. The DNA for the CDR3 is TGTGCCAGCAACCCACAGGGGGCGGTGAGCTCCTACGAGCAGTACTTC.